A single sample gave rise to the 11 T cell receptor beta chains below, sequenced in a study of CD8 T cells in ankylosing spondylitis. From the 5' RACE reads, TCRdb called clonotypes with MiXCR, one entry per CDR3 protein. The table shows about 270,000 distinct CDR3 sequences, with roughly 32% occurring only once. The sequenced sample consisted of blood, either unsorted or a sorted T cell fraction (not recorded which). The receptor source for this set is a male donor with ankylosing spondylitis or in good health (not recorded which).

The CDR3 region is CASSVDPGYVGYTF. Written as DNA, the CDR3 is TGTGCCAGCAGTGTCGACCCGGGTTATGTTGGCTACACCTTC. This sequence joins TRBV9 and TRBJ1-2; D is uncertain. The germline V gene has CDR1 SGDLS and CDR2 YYNGEE. Trimming shortened V by 5 bases and J by 7 bases, and 18 bases separated the two germline ends. CDR3 length: 14 amino acids.

The chain recombines TRBV6-1 with TRBJ1-5; D is undetermined. Trimming took 6 bases from V and 5 from J, leaving 14 bases between them. The CDR3 contains 14 residues. The V gene's germline CDR1 is MNHNS and CDR2 SASEGT. In DNA form, the CDR3 reads TGTGCCAGCAGGCCGAATTTGGCCTATCAGCCCCAGCATTTT. Protein sequence: CASRPNLAYQPQHF.

In its sample, this clonotype was seen a few times. The CDR3 loop reads CASSGAPQGLAYF. The DNA for the CDR3 is TGTGCCAGCAGCGGGGCACCACAAGGTCTGGCGTATTTT. V is TRBV9 and J is TRBJ2-3, with D hard to call. V was trimmed by 3 bases and J by 14 bases, leaving 19 bases between them. Germline V lookup: CDR1 SGDLS, CDR2 YYNGEE. The CDR3 totals 13 residues.

The chain joins TRBV10-3 to TRBJ1-1; D remains ambiguous. Per the germline V gene, CDR1 is ENHRY and CDR2 is SYGVKD. The germline V and J ends were trimmed by 0 bases and 5 bases, with 7 bases remaining between them. The CDR3 sequence is 13 residues long. The CDR3 bases are TGTGCCATCAGTGAGTCCTACGATACTGAAGCTTTCTTT. This codes for CAISESYDTEAFF.

The chain joins TRBV27 to TRBJ2-7; 11 nucleotides align to TRBD2. Germline V gene sequence: CDR1 MNHEY, CDR2 SMNVEV (reference sequence). The CDR3 is made up of 18 amino acids. The J segment lost 0 bases and the V segment lost 1 base, leaving 8 bases of the junction unmatched. The CDR3 loop is CASSLLGASGGPSYEQYF. DNA of the CDR3: TGTGCCAGCAGTTTATTAGGCGCTAGCGGGGGGCCCTCCTACGAGCAGTACTTC.

This clonotype has a handful of counts. The CDR3 coding sequence is TGTGCCAGCAGCGTGGGCCTTCGGGAAAAACTGTTTTTT. It is translated as CASSVGLREKLFF. V gene TRBV9 combines with J gene TRBJ1-4; D call uncertain. The V end lost 2 bases, the J end lost 8 bases, and 10 bases lay between the germline ends. The CDR3 extends over 13 amino acids. From germline, CDR1 is SGDLS and CDR2 YYNGEE.

This clonotype occurred a few times. The chain uses TRBV12-3 or TRBV12-4 and TRBJ2-5, with a weak D call TRBD1 (5 bases). V was trimmed by 3 bases and J by 5 bases, leaving 13 bases between them. The CDR3 has 14 residues. This CDR3 reads CASSLVAQGETQYF. The CDR3, as DNA: TGTGCCAGCAGTTTGGTCGCCCAGGGCGAGACCCAGTACTTC.

This clonotype appeared a few times. V gene TRBV20-1 combines with J gene TRBJ2-3; 12 positions match TRBD2. J lost 5 bases, V lost 8 bases, and 14 bases had no gene match. The CDR3 extends over 16 amino acids. Germline V gene sequence: CDR1 DFQATT, CDR2 SNEGSKA (reference sequence). The CDR3 spells CSTGRTRTSGVDTQYF. In DNA form, the CDR3 reads TGCAGTACGGGGCGGACAAGGACTAGCGGGGTAGATACGCAGTATTTT.

This clonotype was seen a handful of times. This chain joins TRBV12-3 or TRBV12-4 and TRBJ1-3; 12 bases agree with TRBD1. The V gene end was trimmed by 5 bases and the J gene end by 2 bases; junction bases not matched to a gene: 7. The CDR3 contains 17 residues. In DNA form, the CDR3 reads TGTGCCAGCAGTAACCGGGACAGGGGGCCACCTGGAAACACCATATATTTT. It is translated as CASSNRDRGPPGNTIYF.

V and J are TRBV5-1 and TRBJ2-1; D might be TRBD1 (5 bases). CDR1 and CDR2 from the germline V gene are SGHRS and YFSETQ. This CDR3 comprises 13 residues. V was shortened by 2 bases and J by 8 bases, with 11 bases between the two germline ends. The CDR3: CASSFSGHDEQFF. In DNA, the CDR3 is TGCGCCAGCAGCTTTTCAGGGCACGATGAGCAGTTCTTC.

This clonotype came up a few times. The chain is built from TRBV27 and TRBJ2-3, with TRBD1 matching 10 bases. Germline lookup yields CDR1 MNHEY and CDR2 SMNVEV (reference sequence). V lost 6 bases to trimming and J lost 5 bases; unmatched junction nucleotides: 8. The CDR3 is 15 amino acids. The CDR3 DNA follows: TGTGCCAGCAGCGCTCCGGGACAGGGGATAGATACGCAGTATTTT. Translation: CASSAPGQGIDTQYF.